These 20 T cell receptor beta chains originate from one sample sequenced in a study of blood T cell repertoires in COVID-19. The protocol was immunoSEQ multiplex PCR, while the TCRdb copy is restricted to in-frame clones and leaves out a portion. Among fewer than 350,000 clones, 65% to 90% were seen once, and the ten largest hold roughly 4%. The source material was PBMCs or T cells enriched from blood (not recorded which). These receptors were taken from a woman aged 40 to 55 with acute COVID-19.

The gene calls are TRBV11-2 and TRBJ1-4; TRBD1 aligns across 9 bases. The CDR3 length is 17 residues. V was pared by 3 bases and J by 3 bases, with 8 bases of the junction left unmatched. Germline lookup yields CDR1 SGHAT and CDR2 FQNNGV. The CDR3 here is CASSLGAGTGSNEKLFF. In nucleotides, the CDR3 is TGTGCCAGCAGCTTGGGGGCCGGGACAGGGTCTAATGAAAAACTGTTTTTT. Complete variable domain (other parts from reference TRBV11-2 and TRBJ1-4): EAGVAQSPRYKIIEKRQSVAFWCNPISGHATLYWYQQILGQGPKLLIQFQNNGVVDDSQLPKDRFSAERLKGVDSTLKIQPAKLEDSAVYLCASSLGAGTGSNEKLFFGSGTQLSVL.

This clone was observed a handful of times. The gene calls are TRBV21-1 and TRBJ2-4; the table's TRBD2 call for D was not verified on the DNA. TRBV21-1 is shown as a pseudogene. There are 9 residues in the CDR3. This CDR3 is CASTGLGYF. The CDR3 region has the DNA TGTGCCAGCACCGGTCTAGGGTACTTC.

V and J are TRBV6-4 and TRBJ1-2; no firm D call. This CDR3 contains 13 residues. Germline values: CDR1 MRHNA, CDR2 SNTAGT. Trimming left V 3 bases short and J 2 bases short, with 7 bases between. The CDR3 is CASSEDSNYGYTF. In DNA, the CDR3 is TGTGCCAGCAGTGAGGACTCCAACTATGGCTACACCTTC.

The V call is TRBV25-1, the J call TRBJ1-1; D is unresolved. V lost 6 bases to trimming and J lost 5 bases, with 19 bases between them. The V gene's germline CDR1 is MGHDK and CDR2 SYGVNS. The CDR3 sequence is 15 residues long. The CDR3 nucleotides are TGTGCCAGCAGACCCCAGGCAGGCCTTGGGACTGAAGCTTTCTTT. Translating it yields CASRPQAGLGTEAFF.

J is TRBJ1-2 and V is TRBV5-5; TRBD1 matches 7 bases. This CDR3 is built from 14 residues. Trimming cost V 3 bases and J 4 bases; bases outside gene matches: 6. CDR1 SGHKS and CDR2 YYEKEE come from the germline V gene (reference sequence). Written as DNA, the CDR3 is TGTGCCAGCAGCTCCAACCGACAGGGCTATGGCTACACCTTC. Protein sequence: CASSSNRQGYGYTF.

V and J are TRBV7-2 and TRBJ2-3; the D gene is possibly TRBD2 (5 bases). This CDR3 has 15 amino acids. Germline V CDR1 and CDR2: SGHTA, FQGNSA. The V gene lost 0 bases and the J gene lost 2 bases, with 9 bases spanning the gap. The CDR3 bases are TGTGCCAGCAGCTTAGCCTGGACTTCCACAGATACGCAGTATTTT. Translated, it gives CASSLAWTSTDTQYF.

V usage is TRBV4-3 and J usage is TRBJ2-3; weak D call: TRBD2 (5 bases). Germline V lookup: CDR1 LGHNA, CDR2 YSLEER. V was shortened by 1 base and J by 0 bases, with 11 bases between the two germline ends. The CDR3 is 16 residues long. For the CDR3, the DNA is TGCGCCAGCAGCCAAGGATCTGCGGGTAGCACAGATACGCAGTATTTT. Translated, it gives CASSQGSAGSTDTQYF.

The V gene is TRBV3-1 (or the pseudogene TRBV3-2), the J gene TRBJ1-5, with 7 bases aligning to TRBD1. Unmatched junction bases numbered 9, after V lost 2 bases and J lost 2 bases. Germline-derived CDR1 and CDR2 are LGHDT and YNNKEL (reference sequence). This CDR3 has 17 residues. The CDR3 bases are TGTGCCAGCAGCCAACAAGCCCCCACAGGGGGCAATCAGCCCCAGCATTTT. Its protein is CASSQQAPTGGNQPQHF.

This clone was found a few times. The chain recombines TRBV5-1 with TRBJ1-1; a weak D match, TRBD1 (6 bases). The germline CDR1 and CDR2 sequences are SGHRS and YFSETQ. V was trimmed by 2 bases and J by 1 base, leaving 9 bases between them. The CDR3 extends over 14 amino acids. In DNA, the CDR3 is TGCGCCAGCAGCTTTCTGACAGGGAACACTGAAGCTTTCTTT. This encodes CASSFLTGNTEAFF.

V is TRBV15 and J is TRBJ2-7, with D possibly TRBD2 on 6 matching bases. Germline CDR1 reads LNHNV; CDR2 reads YYDKDF (reference sequence). The CDR3 totals 14 residues. The V end lost 1 base, the J end lost 6 bases, and 13 bases lay between the germline ends. CDR3 sequence reads: CATSRGPSEREQYF. CDR3 nucleotides: TGTGCCACCAGCAGAGGGCCTAGCGAGCGCGAGCAGTACTTC.

This chain connects TRBV4-3 to TRBJ1-1; D gene ambiguous. CDR3 length: 14 amino acids. V lost 4 bases and J 1 base, leaving 10 bases between the germline ends. CDR1 and CDR2 (germline): LGHNA, YSLEER. CDR3 nucleotide sequence: TGCGCCAGCAGCCCCGAAACAGAGAACACTGAAGCTTTCTTT. It translates to CASSPETENTEAFF.

The gene calls are TRBV28 and TRBJ2-4; a weak D match, TRBD1 (5 bases). Germline lookup yields CDR1 MDHEN and CDR2 SYDVKM. V was shortened by 3 bases and J by 3 bases, with 12 bases between the two germline ends. CDR3 length equals 15 residues. The CDR3: CASSLQGSVKNIQYF. The CDR3 bases are TGTGCCAGCAGTTTGCAGGGTTCGGTCAAAAACATTCAGTACTTC.

The rearrangement uses TRBV3-1 (or the pseudogene TRBV3-2) and TRBJ1-1; D remains unclear. Germline assignment: CDR1 LGHDT and CDR2 YNNKEL (reference sequence). V was cut by 1 base and J by 0 bases, with 9 bases left in between. The CDR3 spans 15 residues. DNA for the CDR3: TGTGCCAGCAGCCAAGGATCAGGTATGAACACTGAAGCTTTCTTT. This translates into CASSQGSGMNTEAFF.

The rearrangement joins TRBV7-2 to TRBJ1-1; weak D call: TRBD1 (5 bases). Germline lookup yields CDR1 SGHTA and CDR2 FQGNSA. The CDR3 spans 15 residues. The V end lost 3 bases, the J end lost 3 bases, and 14 bases lay between the germline ends. The CDR3: CASSFRGPGDTEAFF. CDR3 bases: TGTGCCAGCAGCTTTAGGGGACCGGGAGACACTGAAGCTTTCTTT. Using reference TRBV7-2 and TRBJ1-1 for the parts outside the CDR3, the full variable domain is GAGVSQSPSNKVTEKGKDVELRCDPISGHTALYWYRQSLGQGLEFLIYFQGNSAPDKSGLPSDRFSAERTGGSVSTLTIQRTQQEDSAVYLCASSFRGPGDTEAFFGQGTRLTVV.

V and J are TRBV11-2 and TRBJ1-1, with D maybe TRBD1 (5 bases). Germline CDR1 reads SGHAT; CDR2 reads FQNNGV. This CDR3 has 14 amino acids. The ends were cut back, 1 base at V and 6 bases at J, with 12 bases in the middle. CDR3 DNA: TGTGCCAGCAGCTTAGTTCCGTGGGGGGCTGAAGCTTTCTTT. The encoded protein is CASSLVPWGAEAFF.

The chain carries TRBV3-1 (or the pseudogene TRBV3-2) and TRBJ2-3; 7 nucleotides agree with TRBD2. V was clipped by 4 bases and J by 6 bases; unmatched bases: 10. This CDR3 is 15 amino acids long. Germline CDR1 LGHDT, CDR2 YNNKEL (reference sequence). The CDR3 DNA sequence: TGTGCCAGCAGCCTTCTAGCGGACCGACCTGATACGCAGTATTTT. This gives the protein CASSLLADRPDTQYF.

The rearrangement links TRBV5-6 to TRBJ2-7; 11 bases line up with TRBD2. Germline V CDR1 and CDR2: SGHDT, YYEEEE. The ends lost 4 bases at V and 4 bases at J; junction bases unmatched: 10. The CDR3 runs to 16 residues. CDR3 coding DNA: TGTGCCAGCAGCGCTCGTAGCGGGAGGGCGTCATACGAGCAGTACTTC. Encoded protein: CASSARSGRASYEQYF.

The chain joins TRBV9 to TRBJ1-3, with TRBD1 matching over 9 bases. The germline V gene encodes CDR1 SGDLS and CDR2 YYNGEE. The V and J ends lost 1 base and 4 bases, in that order; junction bases with no gene match: 12. The CDR3 sequence is 18 residues long. For the CDR3, the DNA is TGTGCCAGCAGCGTACGCTCGGGACAGGGATTGGGCGGAAACACCATATATTTT. It translates to CASSVRSGQGLGGNTIYF.

The V and J genes are TRBV7-9 and TRBJ2-3; possibly TRBD1 for D (5 bases). CDR3 length: 15 amino acids. Trimming stripped 3 bases from V and 3 bases from J, with 13 bases between. In germline, CDR1 is SEHNR, CDR2 FQNEAQ (reference sequence). CDR3 amino acids: CASSFLAGSTDTQYF. The CDR3 coding sequence is TGTGCCAGCAGCTTCTTGGCAGGGTCTACAGATACGCAGTATTTT.

This rearrangement joins TRBV27 to TRBJ2-1; maybe TRBD2 (5 bases). V shed 4 bases and J shed 6 bases, with 7 bases lying between them. The germline gives CDR1 MNHEY, CDR2 SMNVEV (reference sequence). The CDR3 covers 12 residues. CDR3 protein: CASSSEGNEQFF. Written as DNA, the CDR3 is TGTGCCAGCAGTTCCGAGGGCAATGAGCAGTTCTTC.